What follows describes a single T cell receptor (beta chain). This clonotype turned up a few times. No antigen is known for it. Base-call qualities are not available, and no considerably larger clone is one nucleotide away. This specimen comes from a study of blood T cells in healthy people across ages (dated by TCRdb to between 2014 and 2016). About the investigation overall: Template switching captured roughly one uniquely barcoded TCR beta cDNA molecule per two T cells in model experiments. Using deep sequencing normalized with unique cDNA molecular identifiers, the study measured how TCR beta repertoire diversity changes with age. The donors were split into four age groups: young (average around 15 years), middle-aged (39), aged (more than 55) and long-lived (roughly 77). To avoid experimental bias, donors of different ages were randomly spread across the sequencing lanes. The study analyzed two additional independent replicas of 1 million unique cDNA reads from the same blood draw for two donors, one aged 18 to 30 and one aged 80 or older.

The V end gives up 4 bases and the J end 4 bases, leaving 8 bases in the junction not matched to a gene. The CDR3 contains 15 residues, cysteine and phenylalanine counted. The sequence is cut down to CDR3 DNA, 45 bases in frame from base 1. The germline V gene encodes CDR1 SGHDT and CDR2 YYEEEE. The library was obtained by 5' RACE. Instrument used: Illumina HiSeq 2500. A second PCR of roughly 6 to 12 cycles was performed with a sample-barcoded 5' primer and a J-beta primer mix. A template-switch 5' adaptor carrying 12 random nucleotides introduced a unique molecular identifier onto each TCR beta cDNA molecule. At least 2.5 million CDR3-containing paired-end reads were obtained from each sample. The Mint cDNA synthesis kit, primed by a TRBC-specific oligonucleotide, was used to synthesize first-strand cDNA from all RNA. All cDNA was treated with uracil-DNA glycosylase and then went through a first 18-cycle PCR with the universal primers M1SS and BC2_uni_R. Per the authors' processing: Each sample was normalized by randomly selecting 1 million high-quality reads, each carrying a distinct molecular identifier. Reads sharing molecular identifiers were discarded rather than binned into consensus sequences. MiTCR, run with a Q25 quality threshold and the strictest error-elimination algorithm, handled CDR3 identification, clonotype clustering and error correction. Lower-bound total TCR beta diversity was estimated with a nonparametric unseen species model using Euler transformation. TCRdb handled the public reads itself, with Q25 trimming in fastp and clone calling in MiXCR, and kept productive beta chains. Identical CDR3 protein sequences are pooled into one entry, listed with their most common genes and DNA. What appears here as the V and J calls and clone size reflects TCRdb's work, not the paper's. The sample profile shows around 1,500,000 distinct CDR3 sequences; 42% of them were found once. Of the sample, roughly 7.9% is held by the ten largest clones.

Systemically healthy Caucasian individuals from Russia, some 40 in total and aged roughly 6 to 100 years, were included as donors. Roughly 10 milliliters of peripheral blood were drawn from each donor into EDTA-treated Vacutainer tubes. Ficoll-Paque density-gradient centrifugation was used to isolate PBMCs, with at least 7 million per sample. Trizol reagent was used to extract total RNA from PBMCs, with at least 5.5 micrograms per sample. Naive CD45RAhigh/CD27high T cell percentages were measured by flow cytometry on a PBMC aliquot from every donor. Study-level results and caveats: Bulk unsorted PBMC profiling prevented conclusive comparison of naive and antigen-experienced compartments. Donor CMV infection status was unknown, potentially confounding age-related changes in expanded clonotypes. Observed TCR beta diversity per million T cells fell roughly linearly with age, and a significant reduction was already apparent by age around 40. Estimates of total diversity from one million sequenced T cells were regarded as lower bounds and underestimates. There was a strong correlation between observed TCR beta diversity and the percentage of naive T cells measured by flow cytometry. The long-lived group showed more naive CD4+ T cells, fewer expanded clones and increased TCR diversity than the aged group, suggesting age selection.

This clonotype was obtained from a woman younger than 35 in good health. Sequencing used blood. The chain was built from TRBV5-6 and TRBJ2-3; 8 nucleotides in the junction match TRBD1. The DNA sequence follows: TGTGCCAGCAGCCCCGACAGGGGATTGTCAGATACGCAGTATTTT. Protein translation: CASSPDRGLSDTQYF.